This T cell receptor (beta chain) was identified in a study of Ad26.COV2.S vaccination and SARS-CoV-2 variants. Whole-study context: Each vaccinee took Ad26.COV2.S intramuscularly, once or twice 56 days apart. General study points: Reportedly, spike-specific CD8+ and CD4+ T cell responses achieved substantial breadth once vaccination had taken place.

For this clone: What it binds is unknown.

Here immunoSEQ multiplex PCR was the method, and the copy in TCRdb shows in-frame clones only, minus some. Here the sample spans about 460,000 clones, nearly 90% being singletons. V was cut by 5 bases and J by 3 bases, with 14 bases left in between. Germline V gene lookup returns CDR1 MNHEY and CDR2 SVGAGI. The CDR3 loop spans 14 amino acids. The treatment denotes: some 20 received Ad26.COV2.S at low or high dose, single or two shots; about 5 received placebo; per-sample allocation not given. After the first vaccine or placebo injection, samples were drawn on day 63. It was Wuhan-strain SARS-CoV-2 spike that the Ad26 vaccine vector expressed.

The chain couples TRBV6-5 to TRBJ2-7; the D gene is possibly TRBD1 (5 bases). The sample in question was peripheral blood, obtained in a trial of Ad26.COV2.S vaccine versus placebo. This TCR derives from a person between 18 and 60 years old who received the Ad26.COV2.S COVID-19 vaccine or a placebo. CDR3 in amino acids: CASSHNRMDYEQYF. The CDR3 DNA is TGTGCCAGCAGTCACAACAGGATGGACTACGAGCAGTACTTC.